Listed here are 27 T cell receptor beta chains from one sample, sequenced in a study of T-cell reconstitution after alpha-beta-depleted transplantation in children. A TCRbeta library incorporating unique molecular identifiers was prepared. MiXCR, run by TCRdb on the PCR reads, gives a single entry per CDR3 protein. The sample consists of some 43,000 distinct CDR3 sequences, about a tenth of them appearing once. Specimen: PBMCs, mostly from graft donor cells, collected 60 days after TCRalphabeta/CD19-depleted stem cell transplant. All receptors derive from a male patient aged 2-9 years who had a stem cell transplant for chronic granulomatous disease, so the T cells may come from the graft donor.

This clonotype came up many times. The CDR3 nucleotides read TGCGCCAGCAGCCCCCGTCAGGTTGGTATGAACACTGAAGCTTTCTTT. It specifies CASSPRQVGMNTEAFF. The chain uses TRBV5-1 and TRBJ1-1, with D unclear. The CDR3 sequence is 16 residues long. V was cut by 4 bases and J by 0 bases, with 16 bases left in between. Germline-derived CDR1 and CDR2 are SGHRS and YFSETQ.

Ten or more counts support this clonotype. This chain uses TRBV20-1 with TRBJ1-2; no reliable D call. CDR1 and CDR2 (germline): DFQATT, SNEGSKA (reference sequence). The CDR3 covers 13 residues. V lost 2 bases and J lost 2, with 9 bases in between. CDR3 sequence: CSARPTGNYGYTF. For the CDR3, the DNA is TGCAGTGCTAGACCGACCGGGAACTATGGCTACACCTTC.

This clonotype was seen at least ten times. V and J are TRBV27 and TRBJ2-2, with D possibly being TRBD1 or TRBD2 (6 bases each). From germline, CDR1 is MNHEY and CDR2 SMNVEV (reference sequence). The CDR3 is 18 amino acids. V lost 5 bases and J 0 bases, leaving 19 bases between the germline ends. The CDR3 DNA sequence: TGTGCCAGCAGTCGACCGGGGGCCGGGACTTCGAACACCGGGGAGCTGTTTTTT. It yields the protein CASSRPGAGTSNTGELFF.

This clonotype was detected many times. The chain has TRBV3-1 and TRBJ2-1; 8 bases are a match to TRBD2. There are 15 residues in the CDR3. Germline V CDR1 and CDR2: LGHDT, YNNKEL (reference sequence). Trimming at V came to 8 bases and at J to 0 bases, leaving 6 bases not matched to a gene. This CDR3 is CASGSGSLSYNEQFF. The DNA of the CDR3 is TGTGCCAGCGGCAGCGGGAGCCTCTCCTACAATGAGCAGTTCTTC.

This clonotype has ten or more counts. The V call is TRBV5-1, the J call TRBJ2-1; the match to TRBD1 covers 8 bases. CDR1 and CDR2 from the germline V gene are SGHRS and YFSETQ. The CDR3 covers 15 residues. The J segment lost 3 bases and the V segment lost 1 base, leaving 3 bases of the junction unmatched. CDR3 loop: CASSLQGQVYNEQFF. As DNA, the CDR3 is TGCGCCAGCAGCTTGCAGGGACAGGTCTACAATGAGCAGTTCTTC.

This clonotype showed up just a few times. J is TRBJ1-4 and V is TRBV18, with D possibly being TRBD1 (6 bases). The CDR3 is 15 amino acids. Per the germline V gene, CDR1 is KGHSH and CDR2 is LQKENI. The V and J ends lost 4 bases and 5 bases respectively, with 14 bases between them. CDR3 sequence (DNA): TGTGCCAGCTCACTGCGACAGGCGACAAATGAAAAACTGTTTTTT. Translated, it gives CASSLRQATNEKLFF.

This clonotype has just a few counts. This rearrangement joins TRBV28 to TRBJ2-6, with a possible D match to TRBD1 (6 bases). The CDR3 covers 20 residues. Germline CDR1 reads MDHEN; CDR2 reads SYDVKM. The V gene lost 1 base and the J gene lost 2 bases, with 21 bases spanning the gap. The CDR3 DNA sequence: TGTGCCAGCAGTTTATTTAGACTGGGCAGGGGACGCCCTGGGGCCAACGTCCTGACTTTC. Translation: CASSLFRLGRGRPGANVLTF.

This clonotype occurred a few times. The J gene is TRBJ2-6, the V gene TRBV11-1; 7 bases fit TRBD1. The length of the CDR3 is 15 residues. J lost 2 bases, V lost 3 bases, and 1 base had no gene match. Germline V lookup: CDR1 SGHAT, CDR2 FQDESV (reference sequence). DNA of the CDR3: TGTGCCAGCAGCTTTACAGGGGCTGGGGCCAACGTCCTGACTTTC. It encodes CASSFTGAGANVLTF.

The J gene is TRBJ2-5, the V gene TRBV11-3; TRBD1 aligns across 8 bases. This CDR3 comprises 13 residues. Germline CDR1 reads SGHNT; CDR2 reads YENEEA. The V segment lost 2 bases and the J segment 7 bases; nucleotides outside the gene matches: 3. The CDR3 coding sequence is TGTGCCAGCAGCTTACTCACAGGGGGGACCCAGTACTTC. This codes for CASSLLTGGTQYF.

This clonotype was detected ten times or more. V and J are TRBV5-1 and TRBJ2-4, with 11 bases identical to TRBD1. With 0 bases clipped from V and 10 bases from J, the junction kept 6 bases outside the gene matches. The germline V gene encodes CDR1 SGHRS and CDR2 YFSETQ. This CDR3 is built from 15 residues. For the CDR3, the DNA is TGCGCCAGCAGCTTGGCCGGGACAGGGGGATGGATTCAGTACTTC. Residues: CASSLAGTGGWIQYF.

The V call is TRBV6-1, the J call TRBJ2-7; a weak D match, TRBD2 (5 bases). The CDR3 sequence is 13 residues long. Germline CDR1 MNHNS, CDR2 SASEGT. V was clipped by 6 bases and J by 4 bases, with 13 bases between them. The CDR3 sequence: CASSHLASYEQYF. CDR3 in DNA: TGTGCCAGCAGCCACCTAGCATCTTACGAGCAGTACTTC.

This clonotype was picked up many times. V usage is TRBV12-3 or TRBV12-4 and J usage is TRBJ2-5; maybe TRBD2 (6 bases). CDR3 length: 16 residues. With 6 bases removed from V and 4 bases from J, the gap between germline ends came to 21 bases. The CDR3 DNA follows: TGTGCCAGCAGCCCCAAGGGCGAAGGGCGGGGAGAGACCCAGTACTTC. As protein: CASSPKGEGRGETQYF.

A few counts support this clonotype. V gene TRBV6-5 combines with J gene TRBJ1-1, with 9 bases identical to TRBD1. CDR1 and CDR2 (germline): MNHEY, SVGAGI. The V segment lost 4 bases and the J segment 5 bases; nucleotides outside the gene matches: 5. The CDR3 covers 14 residues. CDR3 nucleotide sequence: TGTGCCAGCAGTTCCGACAGGGGGAGAACTGAAGCTTTCTTT. Translated, it gives CASSSDRGRTEAFF.

Remarks on this clonotype: Its ends do not fully match the called genes, so a read error is possible. This CDR3 is CASSIAGSTDTQYF. DNA for the CDR3: TGTGCCAGCAGTATAGCGGGGAGCACAGATACGCAGTATTTT. This chain uses TRBV12-3 or TRBV12-4 with TRBJ2-3; 8 nucleotides match TRBD2. This CDR3 has 14 amino acids.

In its sample, this clonotype was seen many times. This chain joins TRBV6-5 and TRBJ1-4; D gene unclear. This CDR3 region has 15 residues. The ends were cut back, 3 bases at V and 14 bases at J, with 22 bases in the middle. Germline lookup yields CDR1 MNHEY and CDR2 SVGAGI. CDR3 coding DNA: TGTGCCAGCAGTTATATCGCCCAGGACGCTATGAGTCTGTTTTTT. It translates to CASSYIAQDAMSLFF.

At least ten counts were recorded for this clonotype. This chain links TRBV20-1 with TRBJ2-7; D possibly uses TRBD1 or TRBD2 (5 bases each). The CDR3 is made up of 12 amino acids. V dropped 4 bases and J dropped 6 bases, with 13 bases sitting between them. Per the germline V gene, CDR1 is DFQATT and CDR2 is SNEGSKA (reference sequence). The CDR3 nucleotides read TGCAGTGCTACCACCGGGGCAAGCGAGCAGTACTTC. Its protein is CSATTGASEQYF.

This clonotype was recorded many times. The chain combines TRBV9 with TRBJ2-7; 10 nucleotides line up with TRBD2. This CDR3 spans 14 amino acids. The ends lost 3 bases at V and 4 bases at J; junction bases unmatched: 4. Germline values: CDR1 SGDLS, CDR2 YYNGEE. The DNA of the CDR3 is TGTGCCAGCAGCGGAGCGGGAGGGTGGTACGAGCAGTACTTC. Translating gives CASSGAGGWYEQYF.

The V gene is TRBV7-9, the J gene TRBJ2-7; TRBD2 matches 7 bases. V shed 5 bases and J 2 bases; nucleotides not matched to a gene: 9. Germline CDR1 is SEHNR and CDR2 is FQNEAQ (reference sequence). The CDR3 consists of 15 residues. Here the CDR3 reads CASSKRGGGAYEQYF. DNA of the CDR3: TGTGCCAGCAGCAAGCGTGGCGGGGGAGCCTACGAGCAGTACTTC.

This clonotype has just a few counts. The V call is TRBV6-1, the J call TRBJ2-7; 12 bases align to TRBD2. Germline V gene sequence: CDR1 MNHNS, CDR2 SASEGT. The junction had 4 bases not matched to a gene; V was cut back by 6 bases and J by 4 bases. This CDR3 contains 14 residues. CDR3 loop: CASSQTSGRYEQYF. As DNA, the CDR3 is TGTGCCAGCAGCCAGACTAGCGGGAGATACGAGCAGTACTTC.

In its sample, this clonotype was seen many times. V usage is TRBV5-5 and J usage is TRBJ2-1; D is possibly TRBD1 or TRBD2 (6 bases each). Germline assignment: CDR1 SGHKS and CDR2 YYEKEE (reference sequence). V shed 0 bases and J shed 1 base, with 8 bases lying between them. CDR3 length equals 15 residues. CDR3 sequence: CASSLGGASYNEQFF. The CDR3, as DNA: TGTGCCAGCAGCTTGGGGGGGGCATCCTACAATGAGCAGTTCTTC.

In this sample, this clonotype turned up many times. V is TRBV29-1 and J is TRBJ2-5; 8 bases map to TRBD1. J was trimmed by 0 bases and V by 6 bases; bases with no gene match: 6. Germline CDR1 is SQVTM and CDR2 is ANQGSEA. This CDR3 contains 14 residues. The CDR3 protein is CSVQGQANQETQYF. The CDR3 region has the DNA TGCAGCGTCCAGGGACAGGCAAACCAAGAGACCCAGTACTTC. The complete variable domain, with remaining parts taken from reference TRBV29-1 and TRBJ2-5, reads SAVISQKPSRDICQRGTSLTIQCQVDSQVTMMFWYRQQPGQSLTLIATANQGSEATYESGFVIDKFPISRPNLTFSTLTVSNMSPEDSSIYLCSVQGQANQETQYFGPGTRLLVL.

This clonotype was seen ten or more times. The chain uses TRBV6-2 or TRBV6-3 and TRBJ2-6, with D hard to call. Deletions cut 2 bases from V and 4 bases from J, with 6 bases between. Germline V gene lookup returns CDR1 MNHEY and CDR2 SVGEGT. The CDR3 runs 14 residues. The CDR3 DNA sequence: TGTGCCAGCAGTTACGGAGAGGGGGCCAACGTCCTGACTTTC. Amino acid sequence: CASSYGEGANVLTF.

The sample holds many counts of this clonotype. This chain connects TRBV27 to TRBJ2-3; D gene ambiguous. This CDR3 is 12 amino acids long. Trimming removed 5 bases at V and 10 bases at J, with 13 bases between. Germline V lookup: CDR1 MNHEY, CDR2 SMNVEV (reference sequence). The CDR3 protein is CASSSNAVAQYF. CDR3 sequence (DNA): TGTGCCAGCAGTAGTAATGCAGTTGCGCAGTATTTT.

Comments on this clonotype: A much more abundant neighbour one base away suggests this may be a read error. The chain recombines TRBV18 with TRBJ2-5; D remains unclear. Germline CDR1 KGHSH, CDR2 LQKENI. The CDR3 contains 13 residues. CDR3 in amino acids: CVSSPPASETQYF. CDR3 in DNA: TGTGTCAGCTCACCACCAGCGTCGGAGACCCAGTACTTC.

To note about this clonotype: At one end the junction does not follow the germline gene, possibly because of a read error. The rearrangement joins TRBV20-1 to TRBJ1-5; tentative D call: TRBD1 (6 bases). CDR1 and CDR2 from the germline V gene are DFQATT and SNEGSKA (reference sequence). CDR3 length equals 15 residues. CDR3 sequence: CSARDLRTDNRPQHF. The CDR3 DNA is TGCAGTGCTAGAGATCTGAGGACAGATAATCGGCCCCAGCATTTT.

This clonotype was seen many times. This sequence joins TRBV27 and TRBJ2-2; 9 bases are a match to TRBD1. Unmatched junction bases numbered 16, after V lost 5 bases and J lost 6 bases. In germline, CDR1 is MNHEY, CDR2 SMNVEV (reference sequence). The CDR3 loop spans 18 amino acids. CDR3 coding DNA: TGTGCCAGCAGTCTGTACAGGGGGCTGGGTAACTTGGCCGGGGAGCTGTTTTTT. It translates to CASSLYRGLGNLAGELFF.

The V gene is TRBV5-1, the J gene TRBJ1-1; D perhaps matches TRBD1 (5 bases). The CDR3 is made up of 14 amino acids. Germline CDR1 and CDR2: SGHRS and YFSETQ. Trimming took off 0 bases at V and 2 bases at J, with 8 bases between the two ends. The CDR3 DNA reads as TGCGCCAGCAGCTTGGGACAGCCAAACACTGAAGCTTTCTTT. Protein sequence: CASSLGQPNTEAFF.